What follows describes a single T cell receptor beta chain. Its antigen remains unidentified. The source of the sample is a study of T-cell memory formation after mild COVID-19. On the study more broadly: TCR clusters were mostly donor specific. Regarding the study as a whole: The main location of contracting CD4+ clones was CM and EM, and that of contracting CD8+ clones was EMRA. Several responding clones turned up in pre-infection memory, indicating that cross-reactive memory may have taken part.

MiXCR, run by TCRdb on the 5' RACE reads, gives a single entry per CDR3 protein. Altogether 200,000 or so distinct CDR3 sequences are present, over 9% being singletons, with the ten largest covering 3.5% to 4%. Trimming cost V 6 bases and J 1 base, with 4 bases left between them. The CDR3 loop spans 12 amino acids. CDR1 and CDR2 from the germline V gene are SNHLY and FYNNEI. The TCR originated in a man younger than 35 who had mild COVID-19 (a few samples of this study predate the infection). Cell type and time point are not known. Sequencing used PBMCs or a T cell subset sorted from them (not recorded which). The chain carries TRBV2 and TRBJ2-4, with D uncertain. CDR3 loop: CASRRAKNIQYF. CDR3 in DNA: TGTGCCAGCAGGCGGGCCAAAAACATTCAGTACTTC.